Listed below are T cell receptor beta chains from one sample, sequenced in a study of cytomegalovirus exposure and HLA in healthy donors. Sequenced by immunoSEQ multiplex PCR; TCRdb stores in-frame clones only, minus some. This repertoire shows about 130,000 clones, 75% found once; its top ten account for roughly 7.3%. The source material was PBMCs. The receptors shown here come from a man aged 25-40 years in good health and CMV-seronegative. The CDR3 runs from the conserved cysteine through the conserved F or W. The D gene is left open where the match is weak. Size is stated for part of the rows, as once, few or many counts, or as a class when the clone is expanded.

TRBV5-1	-	TRBJ2-6	-	TGCGCCAGCAGCTTTAGGGGAGGTGGTGGGGCCAACGTCCTGACTTTC	CASSFRGGGGANVLTF
TRBV9	-	TRBJ2-5	TRBD2	TGTGCCAGCAGCCGTCTAGCGGGGCTTGAGACCCAGTACTTC	CASSRLAGLETQYF
TRBV6-5	-	TRBJ1-2	TRBD1	TGTGCCAGCAGACCATCCGGGACAGGTGGCTACACCTTC	CASRPSGTGGYTF
TRBV6-5	few	TRBJ1-2	-	TGTGCCAGCTGGACGGCGGGAAACTATGGCTACACCTTC	CASWTAGNYGYTF
TRBV7-8	-	TRBJ2-1	-	TGTGCCAGCAGCCCCCCGATCCGTCTAGGGGGTTACAATGAGCAGTTCTTC	CASSPPIRLGGYNEQFF
TRBV28	-	TRBJ1-1	TRBD1	TGTGCCAGCAGGTCCGGACAGGGCACTGAAGCTTTCTTT	CASRSGQGTEAFF
TRBV6-5	-	TRBJ2-3	-	TGTGCCAGCAAGGAGGGCCTTGGGACAGATACGCAGTATTTT	CASKEGLGTDTQYF
TRBV16	few	TRBJ1-2	-	TGTGCCAGCAGCCAATCGGACAGAGCAGGCTACACCTTC	CASSQSDRAGYTF
TRBV7-8	-	TRBJ1-2	TRBD1	TGTGCCAGCAGCCCAGGAAGTCCGGGACAGGGAGCTTATGGCTACACCTTC	CASSPGSPGQGAYGYTF
TRBV7-9	-	TRBJ2-7	TRBD1	TGTGCCAGCAGCCCCAGACAGGGGGTCCACGAGCAGTACTTC	CASSPRQGVHEQYF
TRBV6-6	-	TRBJ1-1	TRBD1	TGTGCCAGCAGAGGGACAGGGGGGACTACTGAAGCTTTCTTT	CASRGTGGTTEAFF
TRBV29-1	-	TRBJ2-3	TRBD1	TGCAGCGTTAGTAGACGAGGGGACAGGGGTACAGATACGCAGTATTTT	CSVSRRGDRGTDTQYF
TRBV9	-	TRBJ1-1	-	TGTGCCAGCAGCGTAGCAGGGAGGAGTCCTGAAGCTTTCTTT	CASSVAGRSPEAFF
TRBV7-9	few	TRBJ1-1	-	TGTGCCAGCAGCTTAGTCGCAGGGCGAGCTTTCTTT	CASSLVAGRAFF
TRBV28	-	TRBJ2-1	-	TGTGCCAGCAGCCCTACTAGCAAGAGCCCCTACAATGAGCAGTTCTTC	CASSPTSKSPYNEQFF
TRBV21-1	-	TRBJ1-5	-	TGTGCCAGCAGCAAAGGTCGGGGAAAACAGCCCCAGCATTTT	CASSKGRGKQPQHF
TRBV9	-	TRBJ1-5	-	TGTGCCAGCAGCGTAGACCACGCCGGGCCCCAGCATTTT	CASSVDHAGPQHF
TRBV5-6	-	TRBJ2-4	-	TGTGCCAGCATCAATTGGCAGGGAAACAGTCAGTACTTC	CASINWQGNSQYF
TRBV4-1	-	TRBJ1-2	-	TGCGCCAGCAGCCAAGAACTCGGCAGGGGCTATGGCTACACCTTC	CASSQELGRGYGYTF
TRBV19	-	TRBJ2-5	-	TGTGCCAGTAGTATTAGGGGTAACCAGGAGGAGACCCAGTACTTC	CASSIRGNQEETQYF
TRBV5-5	-	TRBJ2-7	TRBD2	TGTGCCAGCACCTCCTCCGGGACTATACTATACGAGCAGTACTTC	CASTSSGTILYEQYF
TRBV11-2	-	TRBJ1-1	-	TGTGCCAGCAGCTCCGTGCGGGGGTCCTTGAACACTGAAGCTTTCTTT	CASSSVRGSLNTEAFF
TRBV9	-	TRBJ2-2	TRBD2	TGTGCCAGCAGCCCAGGACCCGGGGGGAGTGGGGAGCTGTTTTTT	CASSPGPGGSGELFF
TRBV6-1	-	TRBJ1-2	-	TGTGCCAGCAGTGAAGCTTATTACTATGGCTACACCTTC	CASSEAYYYGYTF
TRBV7-9	-	TRBJ1-6	-	TGTGCCAGCAGCTTACCCAGGGATAATTCACCCCTCCACTTT	CASSLPRDNSPLHF
TRBV25-1	-	TRBJ2-3	-	TGTGCCAGCAGTGGGCAGGCAGATACGCAGTATTTT	CASSGQADTQYF
TRBV19	-	TRBJ2-5	-	TGTGCCAGTATGTTCCGGGAGACCCAGTACTTC	CASMFRETQYF
TRBV2	-	TRBJ2-7	TRBD1	TGTGCCAGCAGTGCCCGACAGGGGGCGCATCTCGAGCAGTACTTC	CASSARQGAHLEQYF
TRBV27	-	TRBJ2-7	-	TGTGCCAGCAGTTTCGGTTACGAGCAGTACTTC	CASSFGYEQYF
TRBV2	-	TRBJ2-7	-	TGTGCCAGCAAGGCCGGGAGCAGGTACGAGCAGTACTTC	CASKAGSRYEQYF
TRBV6-1	-	TRBJ2-7	TRBD1	TGTGCCAGCAGTGAACTAGGACAGGGGGCCCTAAGCTTCGAGCAGTACTTC	CASSELGQGALSFEQYF
TRBV25-1	-	TRBJ1-1	-	TGTGCCAGCAGTCTAGGAGGGTTCACTGAAGCTTTCTTT	CASSLGGFTEAFF
TRBV18	-	TRBJ2-4	TRBD2	TGTGCCAGCACAACCGGACTAGCGGAGATAAAAAACATTCAGTACTTC	CASTTGLAEIKNIQYF
TRBV2	-	TRBJ2-1	TRBD2	TGTGCCAGCAGATTTGAGCGGGGGCCTACCTACAATGAGCAGTTCTTC	CASRFERGPTYNEQFF
TRBV5-1	-	TRBJ2-5	TRBD2	TGCGCCAGCAGCCCCCAGGTTAGCGGGGGGGGCGAGACCCAGTACTTC	CASSPQVSGGGETQYF
TRBV11-2	-	TRBJ2-5	-	TGTGCCAGCAGCCCCCCGGACAGACGCGAGACCCAGTACTTC	CASSPPDRRETQYF
TRBV18	few	TRBJ1-1	TRBD1	TGTGCCAGCTCGCTTTCCGGGACAGTCAGGAACACTGAAGCTTTCTTT	CASSLSGTVRNTEAFF
TRBV28	-	TRBJ2-3	-	TGTGCCAGCAGTTTTCGGGGACTGGGCATAGATACGCAGTATTTT	CASSFRGLGIDTQYF
TRBV6-5	few	TRBJ1-2	TRBD1	TGTGCCAGCTTGGGGGACAGCGAAAACTATGGCTACACCTTC	CASLGDSENYGYTF
TRBV6-5	-	TRBJ1-5	TRBD1	TGTGCCAGCAGTCAACAGGGGAGCAATCAGCCCCAGCATTTT	CASSQQGSNQPQHF
TRBV30	-	TRBJ2-3	-	TGTGCCTGGGAGGGGGCAGATACGCAGTATTTT	CAWEGADTQYF
TRBV5-1	-	TRBJ2-5	TRBD1	TGCGCCAGCAGCTTGGGAGTAGTTCAGGGGGCAGGAGAGACCCAGTACTTC	CASSLGVVQGAGETQYF
TRBV19	-	TRBJ1-5	TRBD1	TGTGCCAGTAGTCGCGGACAGGCTGTCAGCAATCAGCCCCAGCATTTT	CASSRGQAVSNQPQHF
TRBV4-1	-	TRBJ2-5	-	TGCGCCAGCAGCCAAGATGGGACGGACACAGGGGAGACCCAGTACTTC	CASSQDGTDTGETQYF
TRBV6-1	once	TRBJ1-4	-	TGTGCCAGCAGTGAAGCGCTGGGGGGACTTGGTGGTGAAAAACTGTTTTTT	CASSEALGGLGGEKLFF
TRBV7-2	-	TRBJ2-6	-	TGTGCCAGCAGCTTATCAATAAGGAGCTCTGGGGCCAACGGCCTGACTTTC	CASSLSIRSSGANGLTF
TRBV2	once	TRBJ1-5	-	TGTGCCACCAGGTTTCCGGAGGGGGGGAAAAATCAGCCCCAGCATTTT	CATRFPEGGKNQPQHF
TRBV7-9	-	TRBJ1-1	TRBD1	TGTGCCAGCAGCTTTACCCAAGACAGGGGCTGGGGCACTGAAGCTTTCTTT	CASSFTQDRGWGTEAFF
TRBV7-3	-	TRBJ1-2	-	TGTGCCAGCAGCTTGGGGGGACGTGAGGGCTACACCTTC	CASSLGGREGYTF
TRBV28	-	TRBJ2-3	-	TGTGCCAGCAGTTTAGTGGGACACCGCACAGATACGCAGTATTTT	CASSLVGHRTDTQYF